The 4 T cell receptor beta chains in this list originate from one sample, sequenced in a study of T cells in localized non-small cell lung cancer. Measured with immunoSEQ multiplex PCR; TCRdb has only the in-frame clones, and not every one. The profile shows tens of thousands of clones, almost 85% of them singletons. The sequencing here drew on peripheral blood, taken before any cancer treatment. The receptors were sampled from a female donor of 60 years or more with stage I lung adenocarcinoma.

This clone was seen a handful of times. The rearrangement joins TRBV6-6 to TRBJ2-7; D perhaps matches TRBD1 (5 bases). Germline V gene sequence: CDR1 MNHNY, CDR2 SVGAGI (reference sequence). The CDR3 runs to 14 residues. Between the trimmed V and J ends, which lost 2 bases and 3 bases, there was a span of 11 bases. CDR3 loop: CASSYSRAYYEQYF. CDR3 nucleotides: TGTGCCAGCAGTTACAGCAGGGCTTACTACGAGCAGTACTTC.

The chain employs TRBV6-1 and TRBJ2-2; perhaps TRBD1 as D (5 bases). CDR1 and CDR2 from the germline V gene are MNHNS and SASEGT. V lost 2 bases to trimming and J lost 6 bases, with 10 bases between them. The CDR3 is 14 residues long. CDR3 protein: CASSEQGRSGELFF. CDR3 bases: TGTGCCAGCAGTGAACAGGGAAGATCCGGGGAGCTGTTTTTT.

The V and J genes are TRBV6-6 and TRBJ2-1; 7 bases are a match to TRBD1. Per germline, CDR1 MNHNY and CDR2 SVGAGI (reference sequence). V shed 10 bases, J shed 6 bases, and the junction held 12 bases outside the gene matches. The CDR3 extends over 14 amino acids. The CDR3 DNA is TGTGCCACCCTTAGGGGGCTTGCGAGCAATGAGCAGTTCTTC. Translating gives CATLRGLASNEQFF.

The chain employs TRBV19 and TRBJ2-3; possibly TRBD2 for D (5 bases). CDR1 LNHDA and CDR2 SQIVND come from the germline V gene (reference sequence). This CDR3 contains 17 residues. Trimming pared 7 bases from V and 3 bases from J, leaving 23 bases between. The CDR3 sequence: CASKTNLGPRGTDTQYF. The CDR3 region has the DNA TGTGCCAGTAAAACAAACCTCGGGCCCCGAGGGACAGATACGCAGTATTTT.